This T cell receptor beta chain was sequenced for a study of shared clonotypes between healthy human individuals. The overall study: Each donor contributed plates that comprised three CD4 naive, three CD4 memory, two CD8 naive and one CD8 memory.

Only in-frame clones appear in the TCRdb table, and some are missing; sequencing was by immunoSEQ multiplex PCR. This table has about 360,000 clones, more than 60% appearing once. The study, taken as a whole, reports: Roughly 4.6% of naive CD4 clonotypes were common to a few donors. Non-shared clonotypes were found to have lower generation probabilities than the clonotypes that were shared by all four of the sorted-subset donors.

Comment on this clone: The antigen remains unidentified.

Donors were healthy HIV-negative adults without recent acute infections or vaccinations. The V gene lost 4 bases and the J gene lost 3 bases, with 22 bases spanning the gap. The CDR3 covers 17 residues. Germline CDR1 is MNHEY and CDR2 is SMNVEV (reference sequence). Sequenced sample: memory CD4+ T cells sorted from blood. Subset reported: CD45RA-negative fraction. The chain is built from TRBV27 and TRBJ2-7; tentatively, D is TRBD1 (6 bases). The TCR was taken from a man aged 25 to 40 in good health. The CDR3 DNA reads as TGTGCCAGCAGTTCTGTCATATCTTGGGACAAAATCTACGAGCAGTACTTC. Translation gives CASSSVISWDKIYEQYF.